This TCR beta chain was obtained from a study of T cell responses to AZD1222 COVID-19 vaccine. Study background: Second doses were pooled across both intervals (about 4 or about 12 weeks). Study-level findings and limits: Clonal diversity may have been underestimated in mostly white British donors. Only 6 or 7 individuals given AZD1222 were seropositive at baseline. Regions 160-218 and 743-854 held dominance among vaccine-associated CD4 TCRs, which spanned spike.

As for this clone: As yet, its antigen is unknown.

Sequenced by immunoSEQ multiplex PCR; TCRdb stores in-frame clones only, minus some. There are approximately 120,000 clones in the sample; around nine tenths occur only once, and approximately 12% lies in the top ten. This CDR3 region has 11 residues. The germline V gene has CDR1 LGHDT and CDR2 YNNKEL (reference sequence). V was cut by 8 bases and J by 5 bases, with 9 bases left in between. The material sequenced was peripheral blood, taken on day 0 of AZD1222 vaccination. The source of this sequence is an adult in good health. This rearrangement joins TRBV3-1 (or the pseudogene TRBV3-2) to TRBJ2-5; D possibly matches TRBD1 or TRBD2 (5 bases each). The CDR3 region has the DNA TGTGCCAGCGGGGGAGTGGAGACCCAGTACTTC. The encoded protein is CASGGVETQYF.